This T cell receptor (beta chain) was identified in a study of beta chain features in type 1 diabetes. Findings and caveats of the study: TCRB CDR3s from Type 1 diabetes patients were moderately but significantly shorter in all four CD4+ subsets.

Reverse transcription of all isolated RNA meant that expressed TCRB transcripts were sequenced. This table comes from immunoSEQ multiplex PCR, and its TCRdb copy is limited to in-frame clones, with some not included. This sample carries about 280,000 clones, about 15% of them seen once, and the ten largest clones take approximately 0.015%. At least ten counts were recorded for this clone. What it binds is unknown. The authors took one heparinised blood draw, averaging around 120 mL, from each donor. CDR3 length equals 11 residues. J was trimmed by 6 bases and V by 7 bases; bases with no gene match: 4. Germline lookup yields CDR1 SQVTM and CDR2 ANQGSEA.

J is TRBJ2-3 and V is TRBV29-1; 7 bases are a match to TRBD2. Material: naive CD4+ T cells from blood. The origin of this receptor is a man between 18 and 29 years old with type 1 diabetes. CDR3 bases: TGCAGCGGATTCGGGAGGGATACGCAGTATTTT. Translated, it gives CSGFGRDTQYF.